This passage covers 11 T cell receptor beta chains from one sample sequenced in a study of Graves' ophthalmopathy and Graves' hyperthyroidism (dated by TCRdb to 2017 to 2018). The instrument given in TCRdb is Illumina HiSeq 2000. For repertoire sequencing, TCR beta CDR3 regions were amplified from RNA transcripts. HTBI primers and the Qiagen OneStep RT-PCR kit were used in a first-round RT-PCR, which was followed by a second-round multiplex PCR, size selection and purification. TCRdb reanalyzed the raw reads on its own, using fastp at Q25 for trimming and MiXCR for clone calling, and kept in-frame beta chains. Identical CDR3 proteins give one entry, which carries the most common genes and DNA. The sample data list about 14,000 distinct CDR3 sequences, and approximately 48% of these were observed just once. Around 45% of the sample is held by the ten biggest clonotypes. Sequenced material: peripheral blood. Receptor source: a woman in her twenties or thirties with Graves' ophthalmopathy. Donor details come from another sample of the same person, matched by shared clones.

About this clonotype: The conserved phenylalanine or tryptophan is not found at the CDR3 terminus, so this likely reflects a read error. The V and J genes are TRBV10-3 and TRBJ2-7; D perhaps matches TRBD2 (5 bases). CDR1 and CDR2 from the germline V gene are ENHRY and SYGVKD. The CDR3 is 15 residues long. CDR3 in DNA: TGTGCAATCAGTGATAGAGAACGGGGAGCCTACAAGCAGTACCTC. Its translation is CAISDRERGAYKQYL.

This clonotype was seen more than once but under ten times. The chain joins TRBV6-5 to TRBJ2-2, with unresolved D. This CDR3 is 13 amino acids long. Germline CDR1 and CDR2: MNHEY and SVGAGI. With 0 bases removed from V and 7 bases from J, the gap between germline ends came to 6 bases. The CDR3 DNA follows: TGTGCCAGCAGTTACTCGTATTTCGGGGAGCTGTTTTTT. Amino acid sequence: CASSYSYFGELFF.

This clonotype was detected many times. The chain couples TRBV20-1 to TRBJ2-2; TRBD1 agrees at 8 bases. Germline V gene lookup returns CDR1 DFQATT and CDR2 SNEGSKA (reference sequence). The CDR3 consists of 18 residues. Trimming cost V 3 bases and J 3 bases; bases outside gene matches: 15. CDR3: CSASSGTGQLLHTGELFF. In DNA, the CDR3 is TGCAGTGCTAGCTCCGGGACAGGCCAATTGCTACACACCGGGGAGCTGTTTTTT.

V and J are TRBV5-4 and TRBJ2-3, with D unresolved. This CDR3 has 13 amino acids. Deletions cut 4 bases from V and 2 bases from J, with 8 bases between. The germline V gene has CDR1 SGHNT and CDR2 YYREEE (reference sequence). The CDR3, as DNA: TGTGCCAGCAGCACAAGCCCCACAGATACGCAGTATTTT. Amino acids: CASSTSPTDTQYF.

For this clonotype: The junction and the germline gene differ at one end; a read error may be behind it. The chain joins TRBV25-1 to TRBJ1-1; D gene uncertain. The CDR3 loop spans 11 amino acids. CDR1 and CDR2 from the germline V gene are MGHDK and SYGVNS. The CDR3, as DNA: TGTGCCAGCAGTGTGAATACTGAAGCTTTCTTT. It codes for CASSVNTEAFF.

The V gene is TRBV7-3, the J gene TRBJ1-1; 8 bases are shared with TRBD1. CDR3 size: 14 residues. The germline gives CDR1 SGHTA, CDR2 FQGTGA. J lost 7 bases, V lost 5 bases, and 9 bases had no gene match. CDR3 residues: CASSAAGTGDEAFF. CDR3 coding DNA: TGTGCCAGCAGCGCCGCCGGGACAGGAGATGAAGCTTTCTTT.

The V call is TRBV2, the J call TRBJ2-7; 11 bases match TRBD2. The germline V gene encodes CDR1 SNHLY and CDR2 FYNNEI. V was clipped by 6 bases and J by 2 bases; unmatched bases: 3. CDR3 length: 14 amino acids. The CDR3 DNA is TGTGCCAGCAGCCGTAGCGGGAGGGCCTACGAGCAGTACTTC. Its translation is CASSRSGRAYEQYF.

This clonotype is medium-sized (0.01 to 0.1%) within its sample. V usage is TRBV10-1 and J usage is TRBJ2-1, with TRBD2 matching 12 bases. The CDR3 has 16 amino acids. Germline CDR1 is WNHNN and CDR2 is SYGVQD (reference sequence). V gave up 4 bases and J gave up 4 bases; unmatched junction bases: 5. DNA of the CDR3: TGCGCCAGCAGTGGGGGACTAGCGGGTCAGTACAATGAGCAGTTCTTC. This translates into CASSGGLAGQYNEQFF.

This clonotype occurred a few times. The chain recombines TRBV6-6 with TRBJ2-7, with D tentatively TRBD1 (5 bases). Per germline, CDR1 MNHNY and CDR2 SVGAGI (reference sequence). The CDR3 totals 16 residues. Trimming removed 4 bases at V and 0 bases at J, with 16 bases between. For the CDR3, the DNA is TGTGCCAGCAGTTCAGGGTACGGGTCCAGCTCCTACGAGCAGTACTTC. This codes for CASSSGYGSSSYEQYF.

CDR3 in amino acids: CASSTNQGYEQYF. For the CDR3, the DNA is TGTGCCAGCAGTACCAACCAGGGCTACGAGCAGTACTTC. The rearrangement uses TRBV6-4 and TRBJ2-7, with a tentative D call TRBD1 (5 bases). V dropped 5 bases and J dropped 3 bases, with 11 bases sitting between them. Germline V gives CDR1 MRHNA, CDR2 SNTAGT. The CDR3 contains 13 residues.

The V call is TRBV7-2, the J call TRBJ2-7; 8 bases are a match to TRBD1. Germline V lookup: CDR1 SGHTA, CDR2 FQGNSA. The CDR3 consists of 17 residues. V shed 0 bases and J 0 bases; nucleotides not matched to a gene: 7. The CDR3 region is CASSLAPWTGSSYEQYF. In nucleotides, the CDR3 is TGTGCCAGCAGCTTAGCACCCTGGACAGGGAGCTCCTACGAGCAGTACTTC.